The T cell receptor (beta chain) described here comes from a study of PD-L1 blockade in urothelial cancer. The CDR3 consists of 16 residues. Germline assignment: CDR1 WNHNN and CDR2 SYGVQD (reference sequence). J lost 3 bases, V lost 5 bases, and 13 bases had no gene match. Stated time point: pretreatment peripheral blood. Assay used: immunoSEQ multiplex PCR; TCRdb lists only in-frame clones, some missing. The table has 84,000 or so clones, more than 75% seen once. This TCR was sampled from a man between 60 and 75 years old with urothelial cancer. The source material was PBMCs, sampled around atezolizumab (anti-PD-L1) treatment. The chain is built from TRBV10-1 and TRBJ2-7; 7 bases align to TRBD2. CDR3 protein: CASSPGARREIYEQYF. The CDR3 coding sequence is TGCGCCAGCAGTCCCGGCGCCAGGCGGGAGATCTACGAGCAGTACTTC.